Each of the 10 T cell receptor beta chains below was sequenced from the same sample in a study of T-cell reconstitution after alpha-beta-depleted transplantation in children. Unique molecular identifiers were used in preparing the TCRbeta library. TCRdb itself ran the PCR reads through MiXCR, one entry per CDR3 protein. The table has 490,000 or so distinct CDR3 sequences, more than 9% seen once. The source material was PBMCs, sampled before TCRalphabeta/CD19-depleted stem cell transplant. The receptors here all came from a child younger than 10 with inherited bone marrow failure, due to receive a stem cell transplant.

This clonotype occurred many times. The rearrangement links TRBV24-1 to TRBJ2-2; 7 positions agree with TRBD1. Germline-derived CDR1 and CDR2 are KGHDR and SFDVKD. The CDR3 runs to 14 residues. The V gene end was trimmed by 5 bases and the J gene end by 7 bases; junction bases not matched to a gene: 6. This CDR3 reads CATSGTGESGELFF. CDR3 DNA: TGTGCCACCAGTGGGACAGGCGAGAGCGGGGAGCTGTTTTTT.

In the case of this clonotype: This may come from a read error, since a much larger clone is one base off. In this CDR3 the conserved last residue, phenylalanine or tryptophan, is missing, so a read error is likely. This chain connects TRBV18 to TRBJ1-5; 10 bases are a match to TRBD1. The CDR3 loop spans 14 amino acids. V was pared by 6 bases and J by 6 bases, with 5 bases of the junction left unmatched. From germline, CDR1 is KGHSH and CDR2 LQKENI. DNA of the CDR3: TGTGCCAGCTCCCGGGACAGGGGCACTCAGCCCCAGCATTCT. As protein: CASSRDRGTQPQHS.

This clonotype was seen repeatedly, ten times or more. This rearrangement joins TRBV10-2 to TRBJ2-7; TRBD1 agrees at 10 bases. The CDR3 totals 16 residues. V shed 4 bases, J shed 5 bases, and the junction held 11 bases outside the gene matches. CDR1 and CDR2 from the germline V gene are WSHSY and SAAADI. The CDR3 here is CASSGISGTGVHEQYF. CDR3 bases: TGCGCCAGCAGTGGGATTTCCGGGACAGGGGTCCACGAGCAGTACTTC.

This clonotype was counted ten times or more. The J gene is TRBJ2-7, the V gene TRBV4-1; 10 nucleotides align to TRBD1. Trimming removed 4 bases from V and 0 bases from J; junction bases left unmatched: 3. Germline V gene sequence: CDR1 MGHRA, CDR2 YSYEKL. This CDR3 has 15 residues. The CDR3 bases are TGCGCCAGCAGCCCCCGGGACAGGGGCTCCTACGAGCAGTACTTC. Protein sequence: CASSPRDRGSYEQYF.

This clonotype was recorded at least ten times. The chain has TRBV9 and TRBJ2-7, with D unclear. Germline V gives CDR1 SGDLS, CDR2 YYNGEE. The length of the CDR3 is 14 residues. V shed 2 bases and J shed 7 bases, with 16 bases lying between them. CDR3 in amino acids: CASSVSSATMEQYF. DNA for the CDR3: TGTGCCAGCAGCGTCTCATCTGCTACGATGGAGCAGTACTTC.

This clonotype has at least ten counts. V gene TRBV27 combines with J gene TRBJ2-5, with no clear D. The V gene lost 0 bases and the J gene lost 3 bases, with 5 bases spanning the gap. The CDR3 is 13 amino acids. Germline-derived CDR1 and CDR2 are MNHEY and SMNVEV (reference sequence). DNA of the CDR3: TGTGCCAGCAGTTTATCGGGGAAAGAGACCCAGTACTTC. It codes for CASSLSGKETQYF.

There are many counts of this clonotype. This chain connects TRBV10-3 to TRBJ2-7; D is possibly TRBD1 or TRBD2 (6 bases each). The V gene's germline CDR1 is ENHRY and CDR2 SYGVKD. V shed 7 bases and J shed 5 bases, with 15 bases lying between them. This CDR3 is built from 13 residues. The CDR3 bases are TGTGCCATCACCGGGGCAGGGGAGGACGAGCAGTACTTC. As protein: CAITGAGEDEQYF.

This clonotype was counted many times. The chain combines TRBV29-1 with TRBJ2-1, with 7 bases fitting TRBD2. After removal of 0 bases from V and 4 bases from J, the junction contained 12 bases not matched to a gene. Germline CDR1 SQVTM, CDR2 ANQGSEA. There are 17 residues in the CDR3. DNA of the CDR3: TGCAGCGTTGAAGATTTAACACGGCTAGCGGATTACAATGAGCAGTTCTTC. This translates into CSVEDLTRLADYNEQFF.

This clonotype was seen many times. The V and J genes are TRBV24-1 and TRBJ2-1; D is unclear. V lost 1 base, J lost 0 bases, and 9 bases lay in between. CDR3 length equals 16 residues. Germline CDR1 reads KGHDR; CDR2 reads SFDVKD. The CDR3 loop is CATSDFGRTSYNEQFF. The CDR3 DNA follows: TGTGCCACCAGTGATTTCGGCAGAACCTCCTACAATGAGCAGTTCTTC.

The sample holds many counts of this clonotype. CDR3 in DNA: TGCAGCGTTAGCCCTAGCCCGGAGGCCTACGAGCAGTACTTC. Its translation is CSVSPSPEAYEQYF. The gene calls are TRBV29-1 and TRBJ2-7, with D possibly being TRBD2 (5 bases). This CDR3 region has 14 residues. Germline CDR1 is SQVTM and CDR2 is ANQGSEA. Trimming removed 5 bases at V and 2 bases at J, with 16 bases between.